The present entry profiles one T cell receptor (beta chain) with its context. This entry belongs to a study of CD8+CD57+ T cells in acquired aplastic anemia. On the study more broadly: Mean DNA quantity obtained from sorted CD4+ and CD8+ cells was 3 to 3.5 ug.

The CDR3 consists of 14 residues. CDR1 is DFQATT and CDR2 is SNEGSKA in the germline V gene (reference sequence). The ends were cut back, 3 bases at V and 0 bases at J, with 9 bases in the middle. The template for TCR beta VDJ and CDR3 sequence profiling was genomic DNA. TCRdb itself ran the reads through MiXCR, one entry per CDR3 protein. The sample consists of around 200,000 distinct CDR3 sequences, roughly half of them appearing once. Sequencing used sorted CD4+, CD8+, or CD8+CD57+ T cells (not recorded which) from PBMCs. The sequence derives from a human donor in good health, serving as a control. V usage is TRBV20-1 and J usage is TRBJ1-3; no definite D call. In DNA form, the CDR3 reads TGCAGTGCTAGTCTGGACCACTCTGGAAACACCATATATTTT. Protein product: CSASLDHSGNTIYF.